This T cell receptor beta chain originates from a study of control samples from healthy donors and cancer patients. Data came from immunoSEQ multiplex PCR; TCRdb stores just in-frame clones and leaves some out. The sample records some 120,000 clones, 88% being singletons. The germline gives CDR1 SGHVS, CDR2 FQNEAQ. V was cut by 1 base and J by 7 bases, with 11 bases left in between. The CDR3 has 13 residues. The sample taken for sequencing was blood. The chain uses TRBV7-8 and TRBJ2-7, with a tentative D call TRBD2 (5 bases). This clonotype originated in a woman in her 70s in good health. CDR3 nucleotides: TGTGCCAGCAGCTTAGGCGGGTCGGGGGAGCAGTACTTC. The encoded protein is CASSLGGSGEQYF.